This TCR beta chain was retrieved from a study of cytomegalovirus exposure and HLA in healthy donors. The PCR had 60 Vbeta and 13 Jbeta primers. Assay: immunoSEQ multiplex PCR; the TCRdb copy retains only in-frame clones and omits some. The table records 150,000 to 200,000 clones, about three quarters of them present only once. V was trimmed by 4 bases and J by 6 bases, leaving 24 bases between them. Germline CDR1 reads LNHDA; CDR2 reads SQIVND (reference sequence). This CDR3 is 17 amino acids long. This clone was observed a handful of times. V is TRBV19 and J is TRBJ1-2; a weak D match, TRBD1 (6 bases). The clonotype originates from a girl aged 5-17 years in good health and CMV-seronegative. The sample consisted of PBMCs. Written as DNA, the CDR3 is TGTGCCAGTAGTACTTTTGATCTGGGGGCTGGGGGAGATGGCTACACCTTC. Translated: CASSTFDLGAGGDGYTF.